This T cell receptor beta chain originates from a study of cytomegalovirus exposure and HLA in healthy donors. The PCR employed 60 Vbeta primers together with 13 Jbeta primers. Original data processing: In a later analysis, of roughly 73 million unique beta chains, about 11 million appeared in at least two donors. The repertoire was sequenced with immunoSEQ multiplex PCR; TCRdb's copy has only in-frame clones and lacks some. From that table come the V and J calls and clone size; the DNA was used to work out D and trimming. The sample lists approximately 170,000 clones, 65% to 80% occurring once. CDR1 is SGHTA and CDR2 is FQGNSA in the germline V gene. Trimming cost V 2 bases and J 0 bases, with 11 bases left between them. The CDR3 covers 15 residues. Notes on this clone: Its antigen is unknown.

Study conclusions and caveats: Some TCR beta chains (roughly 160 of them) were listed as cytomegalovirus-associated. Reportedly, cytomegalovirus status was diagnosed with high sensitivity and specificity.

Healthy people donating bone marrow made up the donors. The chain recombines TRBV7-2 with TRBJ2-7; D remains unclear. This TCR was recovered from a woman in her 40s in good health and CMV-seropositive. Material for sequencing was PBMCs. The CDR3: CASSLSTASSYEQYF. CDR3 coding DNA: TGTGCCAGCAGCTTAAGCACAGCCAGCTCCTACGAGCAGTACTTC.